The 28 T cell receptor beta chains given below trace back to one sample, sequenced in a study of blood T cell repertoires in COVID-19. Assay: immunoSEQ multiplex PCR; the TCRdb copy retains only in-frame clones and omits some. The table records approximately 56,000 clones, approximately 80% of them present only once. Sample: peripheral blood. Receptors originate from a man aged 65-85 years with active COVID-19.

The chain combines TRBV5-4 with TRBJ1-2; tentative D call: TRBD1 (6 bases). This CDR3 spans 16 amino acids. V was trimmed by 3 bases and J by 3 bases, leaving 18 bases between them. In germline, CDR1 is SGHNT, CDR2 YYREEE (reference sequence). CDR3 residues: CASSSPGTRADYGYTF. In nucleotides, the CDR3 is TGTGCCAGCAGCTCTCCCGGGACACGGGCTGACTATGGCTACACCTTC.

CDR3 residues: CASSSVMGEGGDGYTF. For the CDR3, the DNA is TGTGCCAGCAGCTCCGTCATGGGGGAGGGAGGGGATGGCTACACCTTC. The chain uses TRBV5-4 and TRBJ1-2; maybe TRBD1 (5 bases). Germline V gene lookup returns CDR1 SGHNT and CDR2 YYREEE (reference sequence). V lost 3 bases and J lost 6, with 21 bases in between. This CDR3 has 16 residues.

The chain is built from TRBV11-2 and TRBJ2-1; possibly TRBD1 for D (6 bases). Trimming shortened V by 7 bases and J by 3 bases, and 19 bases separated the two germline ends. The CDR3 has 16 amino acids. Germline V CDR1 and CDR2: SGHAT, FQNNGV. Here the CDR3 reads CASIAPIGQHYNEQFF. DNA for the CDR3: TGTGCCAGCATCGCCCCCATAGGACAGCACTACAATGAGCAGTTCTTC.

J is TRBJ2-5 and V is TRBV19, with D possibly being TRBD2 (6 bases). The CDR3 totals 13 residues. Germline values: CDR1 LNHDA, CDR2 SQIVND (reference sequence). Trimming cost V 3 bases and J 5 bases, with 10 bases left between them. CDR3: CASSMGLAETQYF. Here the CDR3 DNA reads TGTGCCAGTAGTATGGGACTGGCGGAGACCCAGTACTTC. Using reference TRBV19 and TRBJ2-5 for the parts outside the CDR3, the full variable domain is DGGITQSPKYLFRKEGQNVTLSCEQNLNHDAMYWYRQDPGQGLRLIYYSQIVNDFQKGDIAEGYSVSREKKESFPLTVTSAQKNPTAFYLCASSMGLAETQYFGPGTRLLVL.

This chain links TRBV7-2 with TRBJ2-1, with TRBD1 matching over 7 bases. CDR1 is SGHTA and CDR2 is FQGNSA in the germline V gene. CDR3 length: 13 amino acids. The V segment lost 4 bases and the J segment 5 bases; nucleotides outside the gene matches: 2. This chain's CDR3 is CASSYGTDNEQFF. The CDR3 bases are TGTGCCAGCAGCTATGGGACAGACAATGAGCAGTTCTTC.

The rearrangement joins TRBV2 to TRBJ1-6, with 7 bases that match TRBD1. Unmatched junction bases numbered 6, after V lost 7 bases and J lost 3 bases. Germline V lookup: CDR1 SNHLY, CDR2 FYNNEI. The CDR3 is 15 amino acids. The CDR3 loop reads CASMAGGVYNSPLHF. Written as DNA, the CDR3 is TGTGCCAGCATGGCAGGGGGTGTCTATAATTCACCCCTCCACTTT.

Only a few counts were recorded for this clone. This chain uses TRBV6-6 with TRBJ2-3, with D possibly being TRBD2 (7 bases). This CDR3 spans 14 amino acids. The germline CDR1 and CDR2 sequences are MNHNY and SVGAGI (reference sequence). Trimming left V 6 bases short and J 2 bases short, with 12 bases between. The CDR3 DNA follows: TGTGCCAGCAGCAGAGGGGGGGCCACAGATACGCAGTATTTT. Protein product: CASSRGGATDTQYF.

The chain uses TRBV29-1 and TRBJ1-5, with D tentatively TRBD1 (5 bases). The CDR3 loop spans 13 amino acids. Trimming took 0 bases from V and 5 from J, leaving 8 bases between them. CDR1 is SQVTM, CDR2 ANQGSEA, per germline. The CDR3 here is CSVEEGVDQPQHF. The CDR3 nucleotides are TGCAGCGTTGAAGAAGGGGTGGATCAGCCCCAGCATTTT.

CDR3 protein: CASSPLGLHTWETQYF. The CDR3 nucleotides read TGTGCCAGCAGCCCCTTGGGACTACATACCTGGGAGACCCAGTACTTC. The V call is TRBV7-3, the J call TRBJ2-5, with TRBD2 matching 7 bases. CDR3 length: 16 amino acids. CDR1 SGHTA and CDR2 FQGTGA come from the germline V gene. V was clipped by 5 bases and J by 5 bases; unmatched bases: 14.

The CDR3 sequence is CASSLQGLAGGGETQYF. The CDR3 coding sequence is TGTGCCAGCAGTCTCCAGGGACTAGCGGGGGGTGGCGAGACCCAGTACTTC. The V gene is TRBV27, the J gene TRBJ2-5, with 15 bases matching TRBD2. CDR1 is MNHEY, CDR2 SMNVEV, per germline (reference sequence). The CDR3 spans 17 residues. J was trimmed by 5 bases and V by 5 bases; bases with no gene match: 9.

V is TRBV30 and J is TRBJ1-1; 9 bases match TRBD1. The germline gives CDR1 GTSNPN, CDR2 SVGIG (reference sequence). V trimming: 8 bases; J trimming: 3 bases; junction bases outside the gene matches: 4. The CDR3 extends over 12 amino acids. The CDR3 region has the DNA TGTGCCCGGGACAGGGTGGACACTGAAGCTTTCTTT. Encoded protein: CARDRVDTEAFF.

This sequence joins TRBV6-5 and TRBJ2-7; D is ambiguous. The CDR3 covers 13 residues. CDR1 and CDR2 (germline): MNHEY, SVGAGI. V was cut by 8 bases and J by 2 bases, with 13 bases left in between. CDR3 sequence reads: CASEPGGAYEQYF. For the CDR3, the DNA is TGTGCCAGCGAACCCGGCGGAGCCTACGAGCAGTACTTC.

This clone was detected only once. V gene TRBV3-1 (or the pseudogene TRBV3-2) combines with J gene TRBJ2-7; TRBD1 matches at 8 bases. The junction had 10 bases not matched to a gene; V was cut back by 1 base and J by 5 bases. From germline, CDR1 is LGHDT and CDR2 YNNKEL (reference sequence). The CDR3 sequence is 16 residues long. The CDR3 DNA reads as TGTGCCAGCAGCCAAGTTTCCGGGACAGGTTCGCACGAGCAGTACTTC. This codes for CASSQVSGTGSHEQYF.

V is TRBV2 and J is TRBJ2-1; TRBD2 might be the D (6 bases). Per germline, CDR1 SNHLY and CDR2 FYNNEI. The CDR3 spans 16 residues. The V end lost 2 bases, the J end lost 8 bases, and 19 bases lay between the germline ends. CDR3 in DNA: TGTGCCAGCAGTGAACGACCCCGGGACTGGGGCGATGAGCAGTTCTTC. This gives the protein CASSERPRDWGDEQFF.

This clone was observed a handful of times. The chain employs TRBV5-5 and TRBJ2-3; D possibly corresponds to TRBD1 (5 bases). Trimming left V 1 base short and J 5 bases short, with 14 bases between. Germline V gene lookup returns CDR1 SGHKS and CDR2 YYEKEE (reference sequence). The CDR3 is 15 amino acids. CDR3 loop: CASSLNDRVRDTQYF. The DNA for the CDR3 is TGTGCCAGCAGCTTGAATGACAGAGTCAGAGATACGCAGTATTTT.

As regards this clone: In the same sample, other DNA sequences code for this CDR3. The genes are TRBV4-3 and TRBJ2-7; tentative D call: TRBD2 (5 bases). This CDR3 contains 14 residues. Trimming shortened V by 3 bases and J by 1 base, and 10 bases separated the two germline ends. Per the germline V gene, CDR1 is LGHNA and CDR2 is YSLEER. The CDR3 nucleotides are TGCGCCAGCAGCCAGGTCGGAGGATCCTACGAGCAGTACTTC. Amino acid sequence: CASSQVGGSYEQYF.

This chain joins TRBV3-1 (or the pseudogene TRBV3-2) and TRBJ2-1, with unresolved D. Trimming cost V 5 bases and J 3 bases, with 14 bases left between them. The length of the CDR3 is 15 residues. Germline V gene data show CDR1 as LGHDT and CDR2 as YNNKEL (reference sequence). CDR3: CASSVRSPLYNEQFF. Written as DNA, the CDR3 is TGTGCCAGCAGCGTTAGATCCCCCCTCTACAATGAGCAGTTCTTC.

This chain connects TRBV4-3 to TRBJ2-5; a weak D match, TRBD2 (6 bases). CDR3 length: 16 residues. V shed 0 bases and J shed 5 bases, with 16 bases lying between them. Germline V gives CDR1 LGHNA, CDR2 YSLEER. The CDR3 loop reads CASSQDGGVRVETQYF. In DNA, the CDR3 is TGCGCCAGCAGCCAAGATGGCGGGGTAAGGGTTGAGACCCAGTACTTC.

J is TRBJ2-3 and V is TRBV5-6; weak D call: TRBD2 (7 bases). Trimming took off 0 bases at V and 2 bases at J, with 16 bases between the two ends. This CDR3 comprises 17 residues. CDR1 SGHDT and CDR2 YYEEEE come from the germline V gene. The CDR3 region is CASSLEPFGGPTDTQYF. For the CDR3, the DNA is TGTGCCAGCAGCTTGGAGCCTTTCGGGGGGCCCACAGATACGCAGTATTTT.

V usage is TRBV4-1 and J usage is TRBJ2-1; the match to TRBD2 covers 9 bases. The CDR3 contains 18 residues. Losses at the gene ends were 4 bases for V and 4 bases for J; bases not matched to a gene: 14. Germline V gene lookup returns CDR1 MGHRA and CDR2 YSYEKL. The CDR3 spells CASSLTGTSLRGYNEQFF. The CDR3 nucleotides are TGCGCCAGCAGCCTAACCGGGACTAGCCTCCGGGGGTACAATGAGCAGTTCTTC.

The chain employs TRBV9 and TRBJ2-7; possible D gene TRBD2, 6 bases. Germline values: CDR1 SGDLS, CDR2 YYNGEE. The CDR3 contains 15 residues. The V end was cut by 3 bases, the J end by 0 bases, with 13 bases between. CDR3 loop: CASSAGTHSSYEQYF. The CDR3 nucleotides are TGTGCCAGCAGCGCCGGGACTCACAGCTCCTACGAGCAGTACTTC.

The rearrangement links TRBV12-3 or TRBV12-4 to TRBJ2-5; D gene unclear. The CDR3 extends over 12 amino acids. V lost 6 bases and J 5 bases, leaving 10 bases between the germline ends. CDR3 DNA: TGTGCCAGCAGACAAGACGGGGAGACCCAGTACTTC. Its protein is CASRQDGETQYF.

Regarding this clone: This sample includes further DNA sequences coding for the same CDR3. The chain couples TRBV30 to TRBJ1-5, with D unclear. CDR3 size: 13 residues. In germline, CDR1 is GTSNPN, CDR2 SVGIG (reference sequence). The germline V and J ends were trimmed by 0 bases and 4 bases, with 7 bases remaining between them. CDR3 protein: CAWSVRENQPQHF. In nucleotides, the CDR3 is TGTGCCTGGAGTGTACGGGAAAATCAGCCCCAGCATTTT.

The chain recombines TRBV5-1 with TRBJ2-1, with 12 bases identical to TRBD2. V was clipped by 4 bases and J by 8 bases; unmatched bases: 13. This CDR3 region has 17 residues. Germline V CDR1 and CDR2: SGHRS, YFSETQ. DNA of the CDR3: TGCGCCAGCAGCCTGATTCCGACTAGCGGGGGCCCCCATGAGCAGTTCTTC. As protein: CASSLIPTSGGPHEQFF.

J is TRBJ2-2 and V is TRBV6-2 or TRBV6-3; 11 bases match TRBD2. With 6 bases clipped from V and 7 bases from J, the junction kept 10 bases outside the gene matches. The CDR3 is 16 residues long. Germline-derived CDR1 and CDR2 are MNHEY and SVGEGT. The CDR3 protein is CASSLAGGFIVGELFF. The DNA of the CDR3 is TGTGCCAGCAGCCTAGCGGGGGGTTTCATCGTCGGGGAGCTGTTTTTT.

This clone was seen a single time. The chain has TRBV2 and TRBJ2-3; D possibly corresponds to TRBD1 (6 bases). This CDR3 is built from 15 residues. Trimming cost V 8 bases and J 0 bases, with 15 bases left between them. CDR1 is SNHLY, CDR2 FYNNEI, per germline. CDR3 sequence (DNA): TGTGCCAGCTTCCAGACAGGATCTAGCACAGATACGCAGTATTTT. Residues: CASFQTGSSTDTQYF.

V gene TRBV12-5 combines with J gene TRBJ1-1, with a tentative D call TRBD1 (6 bases). Looked up from germline, CDR1 is LGHNT and CDR2 is FRNRAP. The V gene lost 6 bases and the J gene lost 4 bases, with 15 bases spanning the gap. This CDR3 region has 14 residues. CDR3 amino acids: CASGRGGPPTEAFF. CDR3 bases: TGTGCTAGTGGCCGGGGGGGGCCCCCCACTGAAGCTTTCTTT.

The chain carries TRBV2 and TRBJ1-4, with TRBD1 identical over 7 bases. The CDR3 length is 15 residues. V lost 8 bases to trimming and J lost 4 bases; unmatched junction nucleotides: 10. Germline V gene data show CDR1 as SNHLY and CDR2 as FYNNEI. The CDR3 DNA follows: TGTGCCAGCCAATTTTCCCGGGACAGTAATGAAAAACTGTTTTTT. Translating it yields CASQFSRDSNEKLFF.